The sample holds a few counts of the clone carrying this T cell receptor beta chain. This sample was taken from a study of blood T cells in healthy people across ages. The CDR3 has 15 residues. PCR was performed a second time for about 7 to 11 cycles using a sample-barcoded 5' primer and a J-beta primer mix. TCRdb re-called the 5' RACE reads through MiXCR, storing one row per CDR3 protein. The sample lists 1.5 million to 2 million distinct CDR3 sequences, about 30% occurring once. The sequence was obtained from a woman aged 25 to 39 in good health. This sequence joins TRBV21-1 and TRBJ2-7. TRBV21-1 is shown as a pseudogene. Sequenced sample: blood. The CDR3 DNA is TGTGCCAGCAGCCCCAAACTGGAGATTTGGTACGAGCAGTACTTC. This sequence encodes CASSPKLEIWYEQYF.